This TCR beta chain was sequenced during a study of blood T cell repertoires in COVID-19. At the level of the study: PBMCs, B-cell-depleted T cells, or T cells provided the cDNA or gDNA that made up the material.

Turning to this clone: Different DNA sequences within this sample yield the same CDR3.

Assay used: immunoSEQ multiplex PCR; TCRdb lists only in-frame clones, some missing. The data contain under 200,000 clones, approximately 80% of them singletons. Germline V lookup: CDR1 LGHDT, CDR2 YNNKEL (reference sequence). The CDR3 extends over 13 amino acids. V was cut by 4 bases and J by 3 bases, with 9 bases left in between. The sequence derives from a man in his 60s with acute or convalescent COVID-19. The gene calls are TRBV3-1 (or the pseudogene TRBV3-2) and TRBJ1-2; maybe TRBD1 (6 bases). The sequencing input was peripheral blood. The CDR3 sequence: CASSPGQHYGYTF. DNA of the CDR3: TGTGCCAGCAGCCCTGGACAGCACTATGGCTACACCTTC.